The 2 T cell receptor beta chains below all came from one sample that was sequenced in a study of a mutant IDH1 vaccine in newly diagnosed glioma. These receptors' targets are unknown. The repertoire was sequenced with immunoSEQ multiplex PCR; TCRdb's copy has only in-frame clones and lacks some. The repertoire includes about 30,000 clones, roughly three quarters of them detected once, and approximately 10% sits in the top ten. Time point: week 35, safety follow-up. The investigators gave 300 ug of mutant IDH1 20-mer peptide in each vaccine dose, together with topical imiquimod. Sequenced here: PBMCs, sampled from a glioma patient whose treatment included an IDH1 peptide vaccine. These receptors all come from a woman aged 40 to 49 with glioma.

The V gene is TRBV6-1, the J gene TRBJ1-3; D not resolved. Trimming removed 1 base at V and 9 bases at J, with 10 bases between. CDR1 is MNHNS and CDR2 is SASEGT in the germline V gene. This CDR3 has 13 residues. CDR3 in amino acids: CASSEGLRGTIYF. The CDR3 coding sequence is TGTGCCAGCAGTGAAGGACTCCGAGGCACCATATATTTT.

The rearrangement joins TRBV10-1 to TRBJ2-2; D could derive from TRBD1 or TRBD2 (6 bases each). The CDR3 spans 15 residues. Between the trimmed V and J ends, which lost 3 bases and 3 bases, there was a span of 11 bases. The germline V gene encodes CDR1 WNHNN and CDR2 SYGVQD (reference sequence). The CDR3 spells CASSEFGGHTGELFF. The CDR3 nucleotides are TGCGCCAGCAGTGAATTTGGGGGGCACACCGGGGAGCTGTTTTTT.